This entry lists 26 T cell receptor beta chains sequenced from one sample in a study of siplizumab effects on memory and regulatory T cells. Data came from immunoSEQ multiplex PCR; TCRdb stores just in-frame clones and leaves some out. The sample records tens of thousands of clones, less than 95% being singletons. Sequencing used CD8+ T cells sorted from blood. These receptors originate from a human donor in good health.

The chain links TRBV6-1 to TRBJ2-2, with 9 nucleotides matching TRBD2. This CDR3 is 16 amino acids long. Germline CDR1 and CDR2: MNHNS and SASEGT. V shed 4 bases, J shed 1 base, and the junction held 4 bases outside the gene matches. CDR3 loop: CASSVLAGENTGELFF. DNA for the CDR3: TGTGCCAGCAGTGTACTAGCGGGCGAGAACACCGGGGAGCTGTTTTTT.

The J gene is TRBJ2-7, the V gene TRBV11-2; no definite D call. The CDR3 runs to 15 residues. Trimming removed 1 base at V and 2 bases at J, with 12 bases between. Germline assignment: CDR1 SGHAT and CDR2 FQNNGV. The CDR3 DNA is TGTGCCAGCAGCTTAGCCCTCGACGGAACCTACGAGCAGTACTTC. It translates to CASSLALDGTYEQYF.

V gene TRBV9 combines with J gene TRBJ2-3; D gene ambiguous. The CDR3 totals 15 residues. The V end lost 4 bases, the J end lost 1 base, and 13 bases lay between the germline ends. Germline CDR1 is SGDLS and CDR2 is YYNGEE. DNA of the CDR3: TGTGCCAGCAGCCCTTGGGCGGAGCGCACAGATACGCAGTATTTT. Translating it yields CASSPWAERTDTQYF.

This chain connects TRBV27 to TRBJ1-1; unclear D gene. CDR1 and CDR2 (germline): MNHEY, SMNVEV (reference sequence). This CDR3 contains 13 residues. V was pared by 4 bases and J by 4 bases, with 10 bases between. As DNA, the CDR3 is TGTGCCAGCAGTTACGGAGGGATCACTGAAGCTTTCTTT. Translation gives CASSYGGITEAFF.

This clone has a single count. The V gene is TRBV27, the J gene TRBJ2-3; TRBD2 aligns across 8 bases. Losses at the gene ends were 6 bases for V and 2 bases for J; bases not matched to a gene: 7. The CDR3 extends over 15 amino acids. Germline lookup yields CDR1 MNHEY and CDR2 SMNVEV (reference sequence). As DNA, the CDR3 is TGTGCCAGCAGAAGCAGCGGGGGATACACAGATACGCAGTATTTT. It yields the protein CASRSSGGYTDTQYF.

The rearrangement links TRBV19 to TRBJ2-1, with D tentatively TRBD2 (6 bases). The CDR3 covers 15 residues. Germline V lookup: CDR1 LNHDA, CDR2 SQIVND (reference sequence). Trimming removed 3 bases from V and 5 bases from J, with 14 bases in between. In DNA form, the CDR3 reads TGTGCCAGTAGTATCTACGGGGGACTTAACAATGAGCAGTTCTTC. Translating it yields CASSIYGGLNNEQFF.

The rearrangement links TRBV4-1 to TRBJ2-3; D remains unclear. Germline values: CDR1 MGHRA, CDR2 YSYEKL. Between the trimmed V and J ends, which lost 6 bases and 4 bases, there was a span of 8 bases. The CDR3 runs 12 residues. The CDR3 sequence: CASRGWPDTQYF. The CDR3 region has the DNA TGCGCCAGCAGAGGTTGGCCAGATACGCAGTATTTT.

This rearrangement joins TRBV10-3 to TRBJ1-2; D not resolved. CDR1 ENHRY and CDR2 SYGVKD come from the germline V gene. CDR3 length: 14 amino acids. V was pared by 0 bases and J by 1 base, with 6 bases between. The CDR3 reads CAISESLSNYGYTF. The CDR3 region has the DNA TGTGCCATCAGTGAGTCGTTAAGTAACTATGGCTACACCTTC.

V is TRBV4-1 and J is TRBJ1-4; perhaps TRBD1 as D (5 bases). There are 15 residues in the CDR3. CDR1 MGHRA and CDR2 YSYEKL come from the germline V gene. Trimming stripped 0 bases from V and 8 bases from J, with 13 bases between. For the CDR3, the DNA is TGCGCCAGCAGCCAAGAGTTTCAGGGATACGAAAAACTGTTTTTT. As protein: CASSQEFQGYEKLFF.

This chain joins TRBV25-1 and TRBJ2-7; a weak D match, TRBD2 (6 bases). Trimming shortened V by 6 bases and J by 0 bases, and 12 bases separated the two germline ends. Germline CDR1 is MGHDK and CDR2 is SYGVNS. CDR3 length: 14 residues. The CDR3 DNA follows: TGTGCCAGCAGCGACCCCGGGAGCTCCTACGAGCAGTACTTC. This sequence encodes CASSDPGSSYEQYF.

The chain recombines TRBV5-1 with TRBJ1-1; D is unclear. The CDR3 has 16 residues. CDR1 is SGHRS and CDR2 is YFSETQ in the germline V gene. V lost 0 bases and J 4 bases, leaving 16 bases between the germline ends. The CDR3 region has the DNA TGCGCCAGCAGCTTGGAGTGGGTTGGCATAGCCACTGAAGCTTTCTTT. This encodes CASSLEWVGIATEAFF. Based on the CDR3 plus reference TRBV5-1 and TRBJ1-1, the full variable domain is KAGVTQTPRYLIKTRGQQVTLSCSPISGHRSVSWYQQTPGQGLQFLFEYFSETQRNKGNFPGRFSGRQFSNSRSEMNVSTLELGDSALYLCASSLEWVGIATEAFFGQGTRLTVV.

The chain is built from TRBV6-1 and TRBJ1-5; D ambiguous. The ends were cut back, 1 base at V and 4 bases at J, with 5 bases in the middle. This CDR3 region has 13 residues. Germline V gives CDR1 MNHNS, CDR2 SASEGT. CDR3 loop: CASSEGPNQPQHF. The CDR3 coding sequence is TGTGCCAGCAGTGAAGGGCCTAATCAGCCCCAGCATTTT.

The chain couples TRBV5-1 to TRBJ2-1; D is uncertain. V lost 0 bases and J 8 bases, leaving 6 bases between the germline ends. This CDR3 spans 12 amino acids. Germline-derived CDR1 and CDR2 are SGHRS and YFSETQ. The CDR3, as DNA: TGCGCCAGCAGCTTGGATGGGGATGAGCAGTTCTTC. Residues: CASSLDGDEQFF.

The V call is TRBV25-1, the J call TRBJ2-7; 7 nucleotides align to TRBD1. The germline CDR1 and CDR2 sequences are MGHDK and SYGVNS. V lost 4 bases and J lost 2; bases outside the gene matches: 5. The CDR3 has 14 amino acids. The CDR3 sequence is CASSGTGDAYEQYF. The CDR3 region has the DNA TGTGCCAGCAGTGGGACAGGTGATGCCTACGAGCAGTACTTC.

The chain couples TRBV9 to TRBJ1-1; D unclear. V lost 4 bases and J lost 5, with 12 bases in between. The germline V gene has CDR1 SGDLS and CDR2 YYNGEE. The CDR3 runs to 13 residues. Here the CDR3 reads CASSPLGVTEAFF. DNA of the CDR3: TGTGCCAGCAGCCCCCTCGGGGTTACTGAAGCTTTCTTT.

This clone was seen a single time. The genes are TRBV19 and TRBJ2-3; D is perhaps TRBD2 (6 bases). Germline V CDR1 and CDR2: LNHDA, SQIVND (reference sequence). The CDR3 runs to 14 residues. The V gene lost 6 bases and the J gene lost 5 bases, with 15 bases spanning the gap. CDR3 in DNA: TGTGCCAGTAGATCGTGGGGAGGAGGAGATACGCAGTATTTT. Translating gives CASRSWGGGDTQYF.

The chain couples TRBV19 to TRBJ1-2; D gene ambiguous. The CDR3 runs 11 residues. Germline-derived CDR1 and CDR2 are LNHDA and SQIVND (reference sequence). V dropped 6 bases and J dropped 4 bases, with 6 bases sitting between them. In nucleotides, the CDR3 is TGTGCCAGTAGAATGTCCTATGGCTACACCTTC. The encoded protein is CASRMSYGYTF.

The chain combines TRBV11-2 with TRBJ2-3; D remains unclear. The V and J ends lost 6 bases and 2 bases respectively, with 9 bases between them. Germline CDR1 and CDR2: SGHAT and FQNNGV. CDR3 size: 13 residues. The CDR3 spells CASRLDNTDTQYF. CDR3 DNA sequence: TGTGCCAGCAGACTTGATAACACAGATACGCAGTATTTT.

The DNA of the CDR3 is TGCAGCCTGGGCACCCCCATCCTTGGCTACACCTTC. Protein product: CSLGTPILGYTF. The chain combines TRBV29-1 with TRBJ1-2; no clear D gene. This CDR3 spans 12 amino acids. Trimming removed 8 bases at V and 7 bases at J, with 17 bases between. CDR1 is SQVTM, CDR2 ANQGSEA, per germline.

The rearrangement joins TRBV5-1 to TRBJ2-1, with 11 nucleotides matching TRBD1. The CDR3 sequence is 15 residues long. Trimming cost V 4 bases and J 6 bases; bases outside gene matches: 6. Germline CDR1 SGHRS, CDR2 YFSETQ. Written as DNA, the CDR3 is TGCGCCAGCAGCCTCACCGGGACAGGGGGCAATGAGCAGTTCTTC. Its protein is CASSLTGTGGNEQFF.

The genes are TRBV19 and TRBJ1-5; no reliable D call. V was cut by 1 base and J by 4 bases, with 5 bases left in between. Germline values: CDR1 LNHDA, CDR2 SQIVND (reference sequence). This CDR3 is built from 13 residues. This CDR3 is CASSIGANQPQHF. For the CDR3, the DNA is TGTGCCAGTAGTATAGGGGCGAATCAGCCCCAGCATTTT. The variable domain in full, with the rest retrieved from reference TRBV19 and TRBJ1-5, is DGGITQSPKYLFRKEGQNVTLSCEQNLNHDAMYWYRQDPGQGLRLIYYSQIVNDFQKGDIAEGYSVSREKKESFPLTVTSAQKNPTAFYLCASSIGANQPQHFGDGTRLSIL.

In its sample, this clone was seen once. V gene TRBV14 combines with J gene TRBJ2-5; 7 bases map to TRBD2. Trimming removed 1 base from V and 2 bases from J; junction bases left unmatched: 4. The CDR3 loop spans 15 amino acids. CDR1 is SGHDN, CDR2 FVKESK, per germline. Written as DNA, the CDR3 is TGTGCCAGCAGCCAAGTCGGCGGGAGTCAAGAGACCCAGTACTTC. Amino acid sequence: CASSQVGGSQETQYF.

The V call is TRBV18, the J call TRBJ2-5; TRBD1 agrees at 7 bases. The last part of the DNA fits TRBJ2-7 better; the J call may be wrong. Germline V CDR1 and CDR2: KGHSH, LQKENI. The length of the CDR3 is 13 residues. The CDR3 DNA reads TGTGCCAGCTCACCGGGACAGAGCTACGAGCAGTACTTC. This codes for CASSPGQSYEQYF.

The chain is built from TRBV4-1 and TRBJ1-5; no definite D call. With 2 bases removed from V and 4 bases from J, the gap between germline ends came to 9 bases. Germline V lookup: CDR1 MGHRA, CDR2 YSYEKL. The CDR3 spans 14 residues. This CDR3 reads CASSQFDGNQPQHF. The CDR3 nucleotides are TGCGCCAGCAGCCAATTCGACGGGAATCAGCCCCAGCATTTT.

DNA for the CDR3: TGTGCCAGCTCAACGCCTAAGCGGGAGGCGCCCTACGAGCAGTACTTC. Its protein product is CASSTPKREAPYEQYF. This sequence joins TRBV18 and TRBJ2-7; 9 nucleotides agree with TRBD2. J gave up 2 bases and V 5 bases, and 10 bases lay outside the gene matches. The CDR3 length is 16 residues. Per the germline V gene, CDR1 is KGHSH and CDR2 is LQKENI.

This clone was seen once. The gene calls are TRBV7-6 and TRBJ2-3, with 9 nucleotides matching TRBD1. CDR3 length equals 16 residues. The J segment lost 2 bases and the V segment lost 4 bases, leaving 7 bases of the junction unmatched. From germline, CDR1 is SGHVS and CDR2 FNYEAQ. The CDR3 DNA reads as TGTGCCAGCAGCTCAACAGGGGGCGCATTCACAGATACGCAGTATTTT. Amino acids: CASSSTGGAFTDTQYF.